This T cell receptor beta chain was recorded in a study of blood T cell repertoires in COVID-19 (TCRdb year 2020). Some background on the complete study: Samples covering the acute and convalescent phases of COVID-19 were provided by collaborators in the United States, Italy and Spain. The prospective study material was composed of cDNA or gDNA derived from T cells, B-cell-depleted T cells, or PBMCs. The dataset comprised deeply sampled blood TCRbeta repertoires from subjects exposed to, actively infected with, or recovered from COVID-19. The repertoires were made available in a free public database intended to serve as a resource for research on the immune response to SARS-CoV-2. Samples were obtained from the ongoing ImmuneRACE study (first 160 participants) and from about 1,300 subjects provided by 6 global collaborators. The sample metadata nearly always contained a de-identified subject ID, COVID-19 status, age in years and sex. Where HLA class I and class II types were available, the types were taken from metadata supplied by the sample provider, not from assay-based typing. Broader findings and caveats from the paper: The amount of clinical and demographic metadata varied by source and participant and was provided uncurated.

Each collaborating institution followed its own protocols to collect whole blood in K2EDTA tubes. For TCRbeta analysis, collaborators shipped samples in one of three forms: frozen whole blood, isolated PBMCs, or DNA extracted from either of those sample types. As concerns this clone: There is no known antigen for this receptor. Base qualities are not at hand, and no much larger clone is one base apart.

TCRbeta CDR3 regions were amplified from genomic DNA by means of the immunoSEQ Assay, a bias-controlled multiplex PCR. The authors processed their data as follows. The number of nucleated cells in each sample was estimated by amplification of reference gene primers within the assay. To quantify the absolute abundance of each unique TCRbeta CDR3 rearrangement, sequence reads were collapsed and filtered. For each sample, productive Simpson clonality was calculated by taking the square root of Simpson's diversity index across productive rearrangements. In TCRdb, the immuneACCESS table is reduced to in-frame sequences with V and J assigned. These tables do not hold every clone; where another copy was compared, an unresolved V gene accounts for under half, and the others remain unexplained. D and trimming come from the DNA, and the V and J calls and clone size come from that table. In this sample the table shows under 150,000 clones, 75% to 90% of which occur a single time. Roughly an eighth of the sample is held by the ten biggest clonotypes.

There are 15 amino acids in the CDR3, from cysteine to phenylalanine inclusive. Only the CDR3 portion is preserved as DNA: 45 bases, with reading frame beginning at the first base. Trimming accounts for 7 bases at V and 2 bases at J, while the number of junction bases matched to no gene is 9. The germline V gene (reference sequence) gives CDR1 as LNHNV and CDR2 as YYDKDF. Sequencing used peripheral blood. This receptor was identified in a human donor in a cohort sampled during active COVID-19. Here the chain combines TRBV15 and TRBJ1-2; TRBD1 agrees with 8 junctional bases. The DNA reads as follows: TGTGCCACCAAGGGTTCGGCAGGGGGCAACTATGGCTACACCTTC. The encoded protein is CATKGSAGGNYGYTF.